The 13 T cell receptor beta chains given below trace back to one sample, sequenced in a study of CD8+CD57+ T cells in acquired aplastic anemia. For CDR3 and TCR beta VDJ profiling, genomic DNA was the template used. MiXCR, applied by TCRdb to the reads, yields one record per CDR3 protein. The sample records 160,000 or so distinct CDR3 sequences, roughly 43% being singletons. Selection for sequencing was limited to patients who had shown CD8+CD57+ cell expansion by flow cytometry. The sequenced material came from sorted CD4+, CD8+, or CD8+CD57+ T cells (not recorded which) from PBMCs. The source is a human donor with aplastic anemia.

This chain joins TRBV19 and TRBJ1-2; a weak D match, TRBD1 (5 bases). The CDR3 extends over 13 amino acids. From germline, CDR1 is LNHDA and CDR2 SQIVND (reference sequence). Trimming took off 5 bases at V and 7 bases at J, with 14 bases between the two ends. The chain's CDR3 is CASSHGAVAGYTF. The CDR3 DNA follows: TGTGCCAGTAGTCACGGGGCGGTGGCTGGCTACACCTTC.

The rearrangement links TRBV10-3 to TRBJ1-1, with 7 nucleotides matching TRBD1. The CDR3 has 12 amino acids. V lost 9 bases and J lost 4; bases outside the gene matches: 5. CDR1 ENHRY and CDR2 SYGVKD come from the germline V gene. The CDR3 nucleotides read TGTGCCATTTCGACAGGGCCCACTGAAGCTTTCTTT. Protein: CAISTGPTEAFF.

This clonotype showed up many times. This sequence joins TRBV29-1 and TRBJ1-2, with D maybe TRBD1 (6 bases). V was pared by 3 bases and J by 5 bases, with 13 bases between. Germline V gene sequence: CDR1 SQVTM, CDR2 ANQGSEA. This CDR3 is 13 amino acids long. The CDR3 DNA follows: TGCAGCGTTGACTCCGGGACACGTTATGGCTACACCTTC. Amino acids: CSVDSGTRYGYTF. The whole variable domain, filled in from reference TRBV29-1 and TRBJ1-2, reads SAVISQKPSRDICQRGTSLTIQCQVDSQVTMMFWYRQQPGQSLTLIATANQGSEATYESGFVIDKFPISRPNLTFSTLTVSNMSPEDSSIYLCSVDSGTRYGYTFGSGTRLTVV.

Note on this clonotype: A much more abundant neighbour one base away suggests this may be a read error. This is likely a read error, given that the CDR3 carries no conserved phenylalanine or tryptophan at its end. J is TRBJ1-1 and V is TRBV20-1; 8 bases line up with TRBD1. Germline CDR1 is DFQATT and CDR2 is SNEGSKA (reference sequence). V trimming: 8 bases; J trimming: 3 bases; junction bases outside the gene matches: 8. CDR3 length: 13 amino acids. The CDR3 is CSRTGSGDTEAFS. The CDR3 coding sequence is TGCAGTCGGACAGGGTCGGGAGACACTGAAGCTTTCTCT.

This clonotype was counted at least ten times. The chain combines TRBV7-9 with TRBJ2-5; 13 bases fit TRBD2. There are 16 residues in the CDR3. Trimming cost V 4 bases and J 4 bases; bases outside gene matches: 6. Germline loops: CDR1 SEHNR, CDR2 FQNEAQ (reference sequence). The CDR3 reads CASSSWTSGGLETQYF. The CDR3 nucleotides read TGTGCCAGCAGCTCGTGGACTAGCGGGGGATTAGAGACCCAGTACTTC.

This clonotype turned up a few times. The chain joins TRBV19 to TRBJ1-2; D is perhaps TRBD1 (6 bases). The V end lost 0 bases, the J end lost 2 bases, and 19 bases lay between the germline ends. The CDR3 runs to 18 residues. Germline loops: CDR1 LNHDA, CDR2 SQIVND (reference sequence). CDR3 DNA sequence: TGTGCCAGTAGTATAGATCTATCCCGGGACACCACCAACTATGGCTACACCTTC. It translates to CASSIDLSRDTTNYGYTF.

On this clonotype itself: Mismatch with germline at one junction end may stem from a read error. The chain employs TRBV24-1 and TRBJ2-1; TRBD1 matches 9 bases. The V gene's germline CDR1 is KGHDR and CDR2 SFDVKD. CDR3 length equals 16 residues. In DNA, the CDR3 is TGTGCCACCAGTGACCGGGACAGGGTGGCGCACAATGGGCAGTTCTTC. Translation: CATSDRDRVAHNGQFF.

In regard to this clonotype: The final CDR3 position lacks the conserved phenylalanine or tryptophan, pointing to a likely read error. V is TRBV7-8 and J is TRBJ2-7; 8 positions match TRBD1. The CDR3 contains 14 residues. Germline CDR1 reads SGHVS; CDR2 reads FQNEAQ. J gave up 5 bases and V 2 bases, and 5 bases lay outside the gene matches. The DNA for the CDR3 is TGTGCCAGCAGCTTACTCCAGGGGGCCCACGAGCAGTACCTC. Protein product: CASSLLQGAHEQYL.

This clonotype was found a few times. The chain links TRBV15 to TRBJ2-3; 8 nucleotides agree with TRBD2. This CDR3 comprises 16 residues. The junction had 4 bases not matched to a gene; V was cut back by 0 bases and J by 2 bases. The germline V gene encodes CDR1 LNHNV and CDR2 YYDKDF (reference sequence). The CDR3 DNA sequence: TGTGCCACCAGCAGAGATTTTAGCGGGAACACAGATACGCAGTATTTT. It codes for CATSRDFSGNTDTQYF.

In its sample, this clonotype was seen many times. The gene calls are TRBV5-4 and TRBJ2-2; tentatively, D is TRBD1 (5 bases). The CDR3 spans 13 residues. V lost 6 bases to trimming and J lost 5 bases, with 11 bases between them. CDR1 SGHNT and CDR2 YYREEE come from the germline V gene (reference sequence). CDR3 sequence: CASTKTATGELFF. Here the CDR3 DNA reads TGTGCCAGCACCAAGACAGCTACCGGGGAGCTGTTTTTT.

In this sample, this clonotype turned up many times. This sequence joins TRBV5-1 and TRBJ1-2, with 8 bases aligning to TRBD1. CDR1 is SGHRS and CDR2 is YFSETQ in the germline V gene. The trim removed 3 bases at V and 6 bases at J, leaving 7 bases unmatched. CDR3 size: 14 residues. The CDR3 is CASSSTGQVDGYTF. The CDR3 DNA reads as TGCGCCAGCAGCTCGACGGGACAGGTTGATGGCTACACCTTC.

The table lists this clonotype with many counts. This chain uses TRBV5-4 with TRBJ2-1; D is perhaps TRBD1 (7 bases). The CDR3 sequence is 15 residues long. The germline gives CDR1 SGHNT, CDR2 YYREEE (reference sequence). The germline V and J ends were trimmed by 4 bases and 7 bases, with 18 bases remaining between them. CDR3 sequence (DNA): TGTGCCAGCAGCCCGGAGGGACAGCTAAGAAATGAGCAGTTCTTC. This gives the protein CASSPEGQLRNEQFF. Combining the CDR3 with reference TRBV5-4 and TRBJ2-1 gives the whole variable domain ETGVTQSPTHLIKTRGQQVTLRCSSQSGHNTVSWYQQALGQGPQFIFQYYREEENGRGNFPPRFSGLQFPNYSSELNVNALELDDSALYLCASSPEGQLRNEQFFGPGTRLTVL.

This clonotype has at least ten counts. The CDR3 loop reads CASSWVVGETQYF. CDR3 sequence (DNA): TGTGCCAGCAGTTGGGTAGTGGGTGAGACCCAGTACTTC. V is TRBV27 and J is TRBJ2-5, with D unresolved. With 4 bases removed from V and 5 bases from J, the gap between germline ends came to 11 bases. Germline loops: CDR1 MNHEY, CDR2 SMNVEV (reference sequence). The CDR3 sequence is 13 residues long.